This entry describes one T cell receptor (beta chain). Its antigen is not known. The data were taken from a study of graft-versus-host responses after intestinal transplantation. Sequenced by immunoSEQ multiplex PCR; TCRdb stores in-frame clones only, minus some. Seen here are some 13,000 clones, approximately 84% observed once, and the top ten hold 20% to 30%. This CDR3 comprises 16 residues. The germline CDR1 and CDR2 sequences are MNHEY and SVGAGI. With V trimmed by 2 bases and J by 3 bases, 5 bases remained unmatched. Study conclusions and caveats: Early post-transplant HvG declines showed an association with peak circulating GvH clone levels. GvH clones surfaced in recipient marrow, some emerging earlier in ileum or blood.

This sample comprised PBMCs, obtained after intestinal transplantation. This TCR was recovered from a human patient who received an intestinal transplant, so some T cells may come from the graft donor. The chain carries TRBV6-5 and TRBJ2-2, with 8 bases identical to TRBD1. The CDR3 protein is CASSYQDRVDTGELFF. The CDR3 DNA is TGTGCCAGCAGTTACCAGGACAGGGTGGACACCGGGGAGCTGTTTTTT.